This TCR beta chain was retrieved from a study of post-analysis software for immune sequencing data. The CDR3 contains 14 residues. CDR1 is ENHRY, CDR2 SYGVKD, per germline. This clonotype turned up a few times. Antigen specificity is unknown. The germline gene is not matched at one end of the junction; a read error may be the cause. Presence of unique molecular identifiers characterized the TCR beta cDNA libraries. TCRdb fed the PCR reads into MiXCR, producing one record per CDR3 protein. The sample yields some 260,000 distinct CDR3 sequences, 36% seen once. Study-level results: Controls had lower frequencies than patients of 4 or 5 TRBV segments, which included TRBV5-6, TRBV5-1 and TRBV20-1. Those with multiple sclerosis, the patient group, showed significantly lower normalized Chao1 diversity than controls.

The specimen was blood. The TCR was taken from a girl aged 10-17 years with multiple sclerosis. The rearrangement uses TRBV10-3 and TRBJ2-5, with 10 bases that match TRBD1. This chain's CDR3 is CAIGEWDRGETQYF. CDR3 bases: TGTGCCATCGGTGAGTGGGACAGGGGTGAGACCCAGTACTTC.